This T cell receptor (beta chain) derives from a study of tumor-infiltrating lymphocytes in oesophageal squamous cell carcinoma. MiXCR was run by TCRdb on the PCR reads, yielding one entry per CDR3 protein. This table has roughly 10,000 distinct CDR3 sequences, about 54% appearing once. This clonotype qualifies as large. The CDR3 spans 16 residues. The germline gives CDR1 MNHNS, CDR2 SASEGT. Trimming took off 6 bases at V and 1 base at J, with 18 bases between the two ends. Sequencing was done on a sample of esophageal tumor tissue. The chain links TRBV6-1 to TRBJ1-2; no definite D call. The TCR originated in a female donor with esophageal squamous cell carcinoma. This chain's CDR3 is CASRAPGEWLNYGYTF. DNA for the CDR3: TGTGCCAGCAGGGCCCCGGGCGAGTGGCTTAACTATGGCTACACCTTC.